These T cell receptor beta chains were read from a single sample in a study of identical twins. One entry per CDR3 protein, called by TCRdb with MiXCR from the 5' RACE reads. The sample yields more than 350,000 distinct CDR3 sequences, 9% to 10% seen once. Sequencing was performed on naive T cells sorted from blood. These receptor sequences come from a woman in her fifties or sixties in good health. The CDR3 runs from the conserved cysteine through the conserved F or W. Fields, in order: V gene, D gene, J gene, clone size, CDR3 DNA, CDR3 protein. The D gene is left open where the match is weak. The size entry is marked missing in some rows and otherwise reads once, few, many or a size class.

V: TRBV15
D: TRBD2
J: TRBJ2-7
size: NA
DNA: TGTGCCACCAGCGGTGGGGGTAGCGGGGTTTCCTACGAGCAGTACTTC
CDR3: CATSGGGSGVSYEQYF

V: TRBV29-1
D: TRBD2
J: TRBJ2-1
size: NA
DNA: TGCAGCGTTTATACGTATGGACTAGCGGGAGGGACAGATGAGCAGTTCTTC
CDR3: CSVYTYGLAGGTDEQFF

V: TRBV25-1
D: TRBD1
J: TRBJ2-1
size: few
DNA: TGTGCCAGCAGTGCTACAGGGGGCGCATTGGGTGAGCAGTTCTTC
CDR3: CASSATGGALGEQFF

V: TRBV25-1
D: NA
J: TRBJ1-6
size: few
DNA: TGTGCCAGCAGTGAATATGGGGGAGGCCGCTCACCCCTCCACTTT
CDR3: CASSEYGGGRSPLHF

V: TRBV20-1
D: NA
J: TRBJ2-3
size: NA
DNA: TGCAGCGCACATCCGGGGCTCACAGATACGCAGTATTTT
CDR3: CSAHPGLTDTQYF

V: TRBV7-9
D: TRBD2
J: TRBJ2-1
size: many
DNA: TGTGCCAGCATGGTCTCGCATAGCGGGACTTACAATGAGCAGTTCTTC
CDR3: CASMVSHSGTYNEQFF

V: TRBV20-1
D: TRBD2
J: TRBJ2-1
size: few
DNA: TGCAGTGCTAGAGATGGGACTAGCGGGAGGAATGAGCAGTTCTTC
CDR3: CSARDGTSGRNEQFF

V: TRBV10-3
D: TRBD2
J: TRBJ2-1
size: few
DNA: TGTGCCATCAGTAGCGGGAGGGCCGATGAGCAGTTCTTC
CDR3: CAISSGRADEQFF

V: TRBV30
D: NA
J: TRBJ2-5
size: NA
DNA: TGTGCCTGGAGGATGGGAGAGACCCAGTACTTC
CDR3: CAWRMGETQYF

V: TRBV19
D: NA
J: TRBJ1-2
size: NA
DNA: TGTGCCAGTAGAGGCCTCTATGGCTACACCTTC
CDR3: CASRGLYGYTF

V: TRBV19
D: TRBD2
J: TRBJ2-1
size: NA
DNA: TGTGCCAGTTCGGGGAGTTTCAACAGAGGGCGGCTAGCGGGGTTCTACAATGAGCAGTTCTTC
CDR3: CASSGSFNRGRLAGFYNEQFF

V: TRBV29-1
D: NA
J: TRBJ2-7
size: few
DNA: TGCAGCGCCGAGGGCCAGGTCCCCTACGAGCAGTACTTC
CDR3: CSAEGQVPYEQYF

V: TRBV5-4
D: TRBD1
J: TRBJ2-1
size: NA
DNA: TGTGCCAGCAGCCAAATAGGGGGCGCGGGTCCCTACAATGAGCAGTTCTTC
CDR3: CASSQIGGAGPYNEQFF

V: TRBV7-9
D: TRBD1
J: TRBJ1-4
size: NA
DNA: TGTGCCAGCAGCAGCCGGACAGGGGCGCATACAACTAATGAAAAACTGTTTTTT
CDR3: CASSSRTGAHTTNEKLFF

V: TRBV5-1
D: NA
J: TRBJ2-1
size: few
DNA: TGCGCCAGCAGCTTGCCCCGGGATGAGCAGTTCTTC
CDR3: CASSLPRDEQFF

V: TRBV5-1
D: TRBD1
J: TRBJ1-2
size: NA
DNA: TGCGCCAGCAGCCAAACGACAGGGGGCAACTATGGCTACACCTTC
CDR3: CASSQTTGGNYGYTF

V: TRBV29-1
D: NA
J: TRBJ2-2
size: many
DNA: TGCAGCGCACTGCAGGTTCCCGGTCCCGGGGAGCTGTTTTTT
CDR3: CSALQVPGPGELFF

V: TRBV3-1
D: TRBD2
J: TRBJ2-1
size: many
DNA: TGTGCCAGCAGCCAAGATCCAGGCGGGAGGAAGTTCTTC
CDR3: CASSQDPGGRKFF